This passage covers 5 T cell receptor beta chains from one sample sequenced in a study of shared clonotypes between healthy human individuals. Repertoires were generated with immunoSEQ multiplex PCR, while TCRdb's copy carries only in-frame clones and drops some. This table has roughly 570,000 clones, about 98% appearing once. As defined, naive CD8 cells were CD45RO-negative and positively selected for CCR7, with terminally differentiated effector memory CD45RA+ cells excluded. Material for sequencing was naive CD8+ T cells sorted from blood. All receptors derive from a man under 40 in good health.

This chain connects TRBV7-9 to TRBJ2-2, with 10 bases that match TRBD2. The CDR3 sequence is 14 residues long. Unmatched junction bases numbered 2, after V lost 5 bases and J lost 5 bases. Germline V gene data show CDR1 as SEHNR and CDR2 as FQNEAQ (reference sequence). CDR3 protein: CASSRTSGTGELFF. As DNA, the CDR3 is TGTGCCAGCAGCCGGACTAGCGGTACCGGGGAGCTGTTTTTT.

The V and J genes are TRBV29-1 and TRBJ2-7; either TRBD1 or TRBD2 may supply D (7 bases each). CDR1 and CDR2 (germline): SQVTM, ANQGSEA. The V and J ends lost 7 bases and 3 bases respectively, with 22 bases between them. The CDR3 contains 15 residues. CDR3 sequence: CSAISGGRGSYEQYF. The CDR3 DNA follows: TGCAGCGCAATATCGGGGGGCAGGGGGAGCTACGAGCAGTACTTC.

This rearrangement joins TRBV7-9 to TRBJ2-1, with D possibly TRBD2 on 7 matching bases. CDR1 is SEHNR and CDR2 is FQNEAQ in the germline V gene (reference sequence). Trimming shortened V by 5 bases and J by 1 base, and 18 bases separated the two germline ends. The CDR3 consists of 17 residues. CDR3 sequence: CASSQGGAGESYNEQFF. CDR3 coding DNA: TGTGCCAGCAGCCAAGGGGGTGCGGGAGAGTCCTACAATGAGCAGTTCTTC. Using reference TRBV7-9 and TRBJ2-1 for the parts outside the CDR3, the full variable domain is DTGVSQNPRHKITKRGQNVTFRCDPISEHNRLYWYRQTLGQGPEFLTYFQNEAQLEKSRLLSDRFSAERPKGSFSTLEIQRTEQGDSAMYLCASSQGGAGESYNEQFFGPGTRLTVL.

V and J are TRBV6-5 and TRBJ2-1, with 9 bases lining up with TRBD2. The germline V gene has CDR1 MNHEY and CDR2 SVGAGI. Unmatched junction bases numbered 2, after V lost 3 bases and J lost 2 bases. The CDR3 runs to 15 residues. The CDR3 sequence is CASSYLAGTYNEQFF. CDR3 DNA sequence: TGTGCCAGCAGTTATCTAGCGGGAACCTACAATGAGCAGTTCTTC.

In nucleotides, the CDR3 is TGCAGCGGGGACAAGTTGGGGCTCCGGGAAGTCACAGATACGCAGTATTTT. Its protein product is CSGDKLGLREVTDTQYF. The genes are TRBV29-1 and TRBJ2-3; tentative D call: TRBD1 (6 bases). The germline V and J ends were trimmed by 7 bases and 2 bases, with 25 bases remaining between them. Looked up from germline, CDR1 is SQVTM and CDR2 is ANQGSEA. The CDR3 extends over 17 amino acids.